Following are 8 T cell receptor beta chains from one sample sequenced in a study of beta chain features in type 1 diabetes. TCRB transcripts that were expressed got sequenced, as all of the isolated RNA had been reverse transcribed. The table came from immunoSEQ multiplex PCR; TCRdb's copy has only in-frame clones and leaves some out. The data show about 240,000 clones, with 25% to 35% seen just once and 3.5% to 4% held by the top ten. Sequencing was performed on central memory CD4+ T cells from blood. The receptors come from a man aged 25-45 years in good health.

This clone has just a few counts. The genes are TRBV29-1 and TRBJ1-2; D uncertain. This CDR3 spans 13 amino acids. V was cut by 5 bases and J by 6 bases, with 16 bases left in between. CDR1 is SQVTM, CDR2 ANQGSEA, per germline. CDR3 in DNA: TGCAGCGTTTTAATACCCCCCGATCATGGCTACACCTTC. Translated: CSVLIPPDHGYTF. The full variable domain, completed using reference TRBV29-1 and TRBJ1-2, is SAVISQKPSRDICQRGTSLTIQCQVDSQVTMMFWYRQQPGQSLTLIATANQGSEATYESGFVIDKFPISRPNLTFSTLTVSNMSPEDSSIYLCSVLIPPDHGYTFGSGTRLTVV.

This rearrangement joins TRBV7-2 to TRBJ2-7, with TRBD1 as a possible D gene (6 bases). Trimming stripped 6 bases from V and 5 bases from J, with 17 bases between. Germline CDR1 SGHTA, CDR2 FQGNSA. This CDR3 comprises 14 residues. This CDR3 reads CASRWLGGFDEQYF. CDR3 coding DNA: TGTGCCAGCAGGTGGTTAGGGGGTTTCGACGAGCAGTACTTC.

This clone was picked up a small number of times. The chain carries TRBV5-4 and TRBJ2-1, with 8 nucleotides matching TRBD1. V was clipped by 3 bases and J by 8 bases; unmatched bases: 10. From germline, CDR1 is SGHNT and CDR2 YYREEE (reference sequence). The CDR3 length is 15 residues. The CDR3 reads CASSSLTGASYEQFF. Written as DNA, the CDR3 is TGTGCCAGCAGCTCACTGACAGGGGCGAGTTATGAGCAGTTCTTC.

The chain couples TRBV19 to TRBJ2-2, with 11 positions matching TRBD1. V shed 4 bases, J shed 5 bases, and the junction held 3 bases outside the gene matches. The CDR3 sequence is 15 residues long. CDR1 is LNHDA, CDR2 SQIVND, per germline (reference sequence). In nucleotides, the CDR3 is TGTGCCAGTAGTAGGACAGGGGGCTGGACCGGGGAGCTGTTTTTT. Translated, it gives CASSRTGGWTGELFF.

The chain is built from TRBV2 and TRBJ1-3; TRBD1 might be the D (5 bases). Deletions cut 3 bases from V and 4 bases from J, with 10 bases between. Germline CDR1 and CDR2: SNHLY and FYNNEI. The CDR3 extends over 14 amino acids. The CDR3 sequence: CASSDGGSGNTIYF. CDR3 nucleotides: TGTGCCAGCAGTGACGGGGGATCCGGAAACACCATATATTTT.

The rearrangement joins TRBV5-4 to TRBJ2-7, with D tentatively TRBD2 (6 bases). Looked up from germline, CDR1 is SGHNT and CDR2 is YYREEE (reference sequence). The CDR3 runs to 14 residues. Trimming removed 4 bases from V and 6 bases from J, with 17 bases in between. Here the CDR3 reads CASSPFGGVREQYF. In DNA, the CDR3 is TGTGCCAGCAGCCCCTTCGGGGGAGTCCGCGAGCAGTACTTC.

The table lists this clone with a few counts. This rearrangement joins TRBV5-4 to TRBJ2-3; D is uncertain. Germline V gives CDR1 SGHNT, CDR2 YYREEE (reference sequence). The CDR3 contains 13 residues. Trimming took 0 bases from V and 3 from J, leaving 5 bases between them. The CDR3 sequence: CASSLAGTDTQYF. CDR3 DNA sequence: TGTGCCAGCAGCTTGGCTGGGACAGATACGCAGTATTTT.

The CDR3 loop reads CASSLGAQTRGADTQYF. The CDR3 DNA reads TGTGCCAGCAGCTTAGGGGCACAGACACGCGGGGCAGATACGCAGTATTTT. The V and J genes are TRBV7-9 and TRBJ2-3, with a weak D call TRBD2 (6 bases). V gave up 1 base and J gave up 4 bases, with 18 bases separating them. Per the germline V gene, CDR1 is SEHNR and CDR2 is FQNEAQ (reference sequence). The CDR3 length is 17 residues.